A single sample gave rise to the 9 T cell receptor beta chains below, sequenced in a study of T-cell memory formation after mild COVID-19. In TCRdb, the 5' RACE reads were re-called with MiXCR into one record per CDR3 protein. The sample lists roughly 510,000 distinct CDR3 sequences, approximately 15% occurring once. The specimen sequenced was PBMCs or a T cell subset sorted from them (not recorded which). Source of these receptors: an adult woman who had mild COVID-19 (a few samples of this study predate the infection). Cell type and time point are not known.

This chain joins TRBV12-3 or TRBV12-4 and TRBJ2-1; TRBD2 aligns across 9 bases. After removal of 6 bases from V and 7 bases from J, the junction contained 13 bases not matched to a gene. This CDR3 comprises 16 residues. The CDR3 loop is CASSITPSGAQNEQFF. The CDR3 coding sequence is TGTGCCAGCAGCATTACACCTAGCGGGGCCCAAAATGAGCAGTTCTTC.

The chain carries TRBV11-3 and TRBJ1-5; 7 nucleotides align to TRBD1. The CDR3 extends over 15 amino acids. With 6 bases clipped from V and 6 bases from J, the junction kept 11 bases outside the gene matches. Germline V gene sequence: CDR1 SGHNT, CDR2 YENEEA. The CDR3 region is CASRRTGTVCQPQHF. DNA for the CDR3: TGTGCCAGCAGAAGAACCGGGACAGTATGTCAGCCCCAGCATTTT.

This clonotype was recorded a few times. The chain uses TRBV7-2 and TRBJ1-1; no definite D call. CDR1 is SGHTA and CDR2 is FQGNSA in the germline V gene. The V end lost 0 bases, the J end lost 0 bases, and 8 bases lay between the germline ends. This CDR3 has 15 residues. CDR3 amino acids: CASSLATNLNTEAFF. Here the CDR3 DNA reads TGTGCCAGCAGCTTAGCCACTAATTTGAACACTGAAGCTTTCTTT.

The table lists this clonotype with a few counts. The chain carries TRBV29-1 and TRBJ1-2; TRBD1 agrees at 7 bases. V gave up 6 bases and J gave up 0 bases; unmatched junction bases: 7. Germline assignment: CDR1 SQVTM and CDR2 ANQGSEA. The CDR3 consists of 14 residues. The CDR3 reads CSVGGTETNYGYTF. The CDR3 DNA sequence: TGCAGCGTGGGTGGGACAGAGACTAACTATGGCTACACCTTC. Full variable domain (remainder filled in from reference TRBV29-1 and TRBJ1-2): SAVISQKPSRDICQRGTSLTIQCQVDSQVTMMFWYRQQPGQSLTLIATANQGSEATYESGFVIDKFPISRPNLTFSTLTVSNMSPEDSSIYLCSVGGTETNYGYTFGSGTRLTVV.

This clonotype was seen a few times. The rearrangement joins TRBV5-6 to TRBJ2-7; no clear D. Germline CDR1 reads SGHDT; CDR2 reads YYEEEE. This CDR3 has 14 residues. Trimming stripped 3 bases from V and 0 bases from J, with 10 bases between. The CDR3 region has the DNA TGTGCCAGCAGCTCTACTTACAGCTCCTACGAGCAGTACTTC. This sequence encodes CASSSTYSSYEQYF.

The genes are TRBV7-9 and TRBJ1-3; the D gene is possibly TRBD1 (6 bases). The CDR3 has 16 residues. The V gene's germline CDR1 is SEHNR and CDR2 FQNEAQ (reference sequence). Trimming removed 0 bases at V and 0 bases at J, with 9 bases between. CDR3 coding DNA: TGTGCCAGCAGCTTAGCTTTGGACAGCTCTGGAAACACCATATATTTT. Translated: CASSLALDSSGNTIYF.

This rearrangement joins TRBV30 to TRBJ2-2; D gene ambiguous. Germline V CDR1 and CDR2: GTSNPN, SVGIG (reference sequence). V dropped 0 bases and J dropped 7 bases, with 9 bases sitting between them. The CDR3 has 13 residues. This CDR3 reads CAWSVGTGGELFF. CDR3 coding DNA: TGTGCCTGGAGTGTAGGAACCGGCGGGGAGCTGTTTTTT.

The CDR3 region is CAITGQGWGYTF. CDR3 nucleotides: TGTGCCATCACCGGACAGGGCTGGGGCTACACCTTC. The gene calls are TRBV28 and TRBJ1-2; TRBD1 aligns across 8 bases. Trimming removed 10 bases from V and 8 bases from J; junction bases left unmatched: 9. The CDR3 consists of 12 residues. The germline V gene has CDR1 MDHEN and CDR2 SYDVKM.

The J gene is TRBJ2-4, the V gene TRBV5-1; tentatively, D is TRBD1 or TRBD2 (5 bases each). Germline lookup yields CDR1 SGHRS and CDR2 YFSETQ. The germline V and J ends were trimmed by 7 bases and 8 bases, with 22 bases remaining between them. The CDR3 sequence is 15 residues long. The CDR3 loop is CASSKPEDNEDIQYF. Here the CDR3 DNA reads TGCGCCAGCTCGAAACCGGAGGACAATGAGGACATTCAGTACTTC.